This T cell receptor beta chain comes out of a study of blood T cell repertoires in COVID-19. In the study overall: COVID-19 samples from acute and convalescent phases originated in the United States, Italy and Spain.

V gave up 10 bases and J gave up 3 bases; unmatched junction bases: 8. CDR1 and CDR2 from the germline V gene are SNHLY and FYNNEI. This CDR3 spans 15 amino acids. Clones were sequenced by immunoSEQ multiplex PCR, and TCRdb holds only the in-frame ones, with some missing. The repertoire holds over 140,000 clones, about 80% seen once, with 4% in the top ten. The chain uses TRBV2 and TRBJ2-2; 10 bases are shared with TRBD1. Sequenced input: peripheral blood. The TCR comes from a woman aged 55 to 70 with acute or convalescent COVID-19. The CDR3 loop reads CATGTGVSDTGELFF. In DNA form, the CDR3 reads TGTGCCACCGGGACAGGGGTTTCAGACACCGGGGAGCTGTTTTTT.